These 32 T cell receptor beta chains originate from one sample sequenced in a study of patients and donors after allogeneic stem cell transplantation. TCRdb ran MiXCR on the RT-PCR reads and lists one entry per CDR3 protein. The sample records about 960,000 distinct CDR3 sequences, approximately 19% being singletons. What was sequenced was blood, either unsorted or a sorted T cell fraction (not recorded which). Receptor source: a human donor who was either an allogeneic HSCT recipient or a stem cell or donor lymphocyte infusion donor (not recorded which). It is not recorded whose cells these are; they may come from a transplant donor.

This clonotype turned up a few times. This chain links TRBV7-9 with TRBJ1-2; possible D gene TRBD1, 6 bases. CDR3 length: 13 residues. Trimming left V 5 bases short and J 7 bases short, with 14 bases between. The germline gives CDR1 SEHNR, CDR2 FQNEAQ (reference sequence). The CDR3 reads CASSLQGSPGYTF. The CDR3 DNA reads TGTGCCAGCAGCCTGCAGGGGAGCCCTGGCTACACCTTC.

This clonotype showed up many times. This rearrangement joins TRBV5-1 to TRBJ1-2; D unresolved. CDR3 size: 12 residues. Trimming removed 4 bases from V and 0 bases from J, with 4 bases in between. CDR1 is SGHRS and CDR2 is YFSETQ in the germline V gene. The CDR3 nucleotides are TGCGCCAGCAGCCCAACTAACTATGGCTACACCTTC. Translating it yields CASSPTNYGYTF.

CDR3 amino acids: CASSSSRDRGNYGYTF. DNA of the CDR3: TGCGCCAGCAGCTCGTCCCGGGACAGGGGGAACTATGGCTACACCTTC. This chain links TRBV5-1 with TRBJ1-2; 11 positions agree with TRBD1. V shed 3 bases, J shed 2 bases, and the junction held 6 bases outside the gene matches. The germline V gene has CDR1 SGHRS and CDR2 YFSETQ. This CDR3 has 16 residues.

This clonotype appeared a few times. The rearrangement joins TRBV5-1 to TRBJ2-3, with 9 bases matching TRBD2. From germline, CDR1 is SGHRS and CDR2 YFSETQ. CDR3 size: 15 residues. V dropped 4 bases and J dropped 0; count of bases not matched to a gene: 3. In DNA, the CDR3 is TGCGCCAGCAGCCATGGGACTAGCAGCACAGATACGCAGTATTTT. This sequence encodes CASSHGTSSTDTQYF.

In its sample, this clonotype was seen once. This sequence may be a read error, since a much larger clone differs from it by one base. The chain carries TRBV12-3 or TRBV12-4 and TRBJ2-3, with D perhaps TRBD1 or TRBD2 (5 bases each). The CDR3 length is 16 residues. Between the trimmed V and J ends, which lost 6 bases and 0 bases, there was a span of 16 bases. CDR3 in DNA: TGTGCCAGCAGCGACGCCGGGACGGCTAGCACAGATACGCAGTATTTT. It specifies CASSDAGTASTDTQYF.

This clonotype was counted only a few times. The chain has TRBV30 and TRBJ2-7, with D perhaps matching TRBD2 (7 bases). The CDR3 covers 12 residues. Trimming took off 4 bases at V and 5 bases at J, with 12 bases between the two ends. Germline CDR1 reads GTSNPN; CDR2 reads SVGIG (reference sequence). DNA of the CDR3: TGTGCCTGGACGGCGGGGGCAGACGAGCAGTACTTC. Its protein product is CAWTAGADEQYF.

This clonotype was observed a few times. This chain links TRBV7-3 with TRBJ2-2, with D possibly being TRBD1 (5 bases). This CDR3 is built from 13 residues. Germline CDR1 and CDR2: SGHTA and FQGTGA. Trimming stripped 5 bases from V and 9 bases from J, with 13 bases between. As DNA, the CDR3 is TGTGCCAGCAGCCCCCTGGGGCAAAGGGAGCTGTTTTTT. Translated: CASSPLGQRELFF.

V gene TRBV20-1 combines with J gene TRBJ2-1; D call uncertain. The CDR3 consists of 14 residues. V dropped 3 bases and J dropped 2 bases, with 11 bases sitting between them. Germline V gene sequence: CDR1 DFQATT, CDR2 SNEGSKA (reference sequence). The chain's CDR3 is CSASTRAPYNEQFF. The CDR3 DNA follows: TGCAGTGCTAGTACACGGGCGCCCTACAATGAGCAGTTCTTC.

This clonotype was counted between two and nine times. The chain employs TRBV12-3 or TRBV12-4 and TRBJ2-3; TRBD2 agrees at 8 bases. CDR3 length: 13 amino acids. V was pared by 7 bases and J by 8 bases, with 8 bases of the junction left unmatched. The CDR3 DNA reads TGTGCCAGCACTTCGACGGGAGGGGGTACGCAGTATTTT. Translation: CASTSTGGGTQYF.

The chain recombines TRBV6-6 with TRBJ2-3; D gene uncertain. The CDR3 runs to 12 residues. The germline V gene has CDR1 MNHNY and CDR2 SVGAGI (reference sequence). V was shortened by 7 bases and J by 4 bases, with 9 bases between the two germline ends. DNA of the CDR3: TGTGCCAGCACCCGACGCGCAGATACGCAGTATTTT. Translation: CASTRRADTQYF.

This clonotype was seen a few times. The V and J genes are TRBV12-3 or TRBV12-4 and TRBJ1-3; D unresolved. Trimming took 3 bases from V and 1 from J, leaving 10 bases between them. CDR3 length: 15 amino acids. The CDR3 region is CASSFSAKSGNTIYF. In nucleotides, the CDR3 is TGTGCCAGCAGTTTTTCGGCGAAGTCTGGAAACACCATATATTTT.

The rearrangement uses TRBV6-2 or TRBV6-3 and TRBJ2-1, with D possibly being TRBD1 (7 bases). Trimming removed 8 bases at V and 9 bases at J, with 11 bases between. The CDR3 runs to 11 residues. CDR1 and CDR2 (germline): MNHEY, SVGEGT. The CDR3 DNA reads as TGTGCCAGCGGTCAGGGGGGTGAGCAGTTCTTC. It encodes CASGQGGEQFF.

The table lists this clonotype with many counts. The V gene is TRBV10-3, the J gene TRBJ2-1; 8 nucleotides line up with TRBD2. V lost 2 bases to trimming and J lost 3 bases; unmatched junction nucleotides: 0. This CDR3 has 14 amino acids. CDR1 and CDR2 (germline): ENHRY, SYGVKD. Here the CDR3 reads CAISEREGYNEQFF. The DNA for the CDR3 is TGTGCCATCAGTGAGCGGGAGGGCTACAATGAGCAGTTCTTC.

This chain uses TRBV7-6 with TRBJ2-2; 7 bases are shared with TRBD1. This CDR3 spans 13 amino acids. V lost 7 bases to trimming and J lost 5 bases; unmatched junction nucleotides: 4. Germline CDR1 is SGHVS and CDR2 is FNYEAQ. In DNA, the CDR3 is TGTGCCAGCACCATACAGGGGACCGGGGAGCTGTTTTTT. It yields the protein CASTIQGTGELFF. Variable domain in full (rest from reference TRBV7-6 and TRBJ2-2): GAGVSQSPRYKVTKRGQDVALRCDPISGHVSLYWYRQALGQGPEFLTYFNYEAQQDKSGLPNDRFSAERPEGSISTLTIQRTEQRDSAMYRCASTIQGTGELFFGEGSRLTVL.

The chain joins TRBV11-2 to TRBJ2-1; 7 bases are shared with TRBD2. The CDR3 spans 13 residues. Germline V gene lookup returns CDR1 SGHAT and CDR2 FQNNGV. The V segment lost 7 bases and the J segment 2 bases; nucleotides outside the gene matches: 2. The CDR3 region is CASTGLAYNEQFF. In nucleotides, the CDR3 is TGTGCCAGCACCGGACTAGCCTACAATGAGCAGTTCTTC.

The J gene is TRBJ1-5, the V gene TRBV7-2, with D uncertain. V was pared by 4 bases and J by 3 bases, with 16 bases between. Per germline, CDR1 SGHTA and CDR2 FQGNSA. The CDR3 extends over 16 amino acids. The CDR3 nucleotides read TGTGCCAGCAGCTCACGCCGCCAAGGGCTCAATCAGCCCCAGCATTTT. It encodes CASSSRRQGLNQPQHF.

This clonotype was detected many times. The chain links TRBV3-1 to TRBJ2-3; no definite D call. CDR1 and CDR2 (germline): LGHDT, YNNKEL (reference sequence). CDR3 length equals 12 residues. The V end lost 3 bases, the J end lost 2 bases, and 3 bases lay between the germline ends. DNA of the CDR3: TGTGCCAGCAGCCAGACCACAGATACGCAGTATTTT. The encoded protein is CASSQTTDTQYF.

This chain links TRBV3-1 with TRBJ1-6; the match to TRBD1 covers 10 bases. The J segment lost 7 bases and the V segment lost 4 bases, leaving 7 bases of the junction unmatched. Germline CDR1 is LGHDT and CDR2 is YNNKEL (reference sequence). The CDR3 runs 16 residues. The CDR3 nucleotides read TGTGCCAGCAGCCCACAGGACAGGGGGGTCAATTCACCCCTCCACTTT. Its translation: CASSPQDRGVNSPLHF.

V gene TRBV6-1 combines with J gene TRBJ2-7, with D perhaps TRBD1 (5 bases). Germline loops: CDR1 MNHNS, CDR2 SASEGT. There are 14 residues in the CDR3. V was clipped by 6 bases and J by 1 base, with 13 bases between them. In DNA form, the CDR3 reads TGTGCCAGCAGGCTGACAGTATCTTCCTACGAGCAGTACTTC. This gives the protein CASRLTVSSYEQYF.

The chain combines TRBV5-1 with TRBJ2-5, with D perhaps matching TRBD1 or TRBD2 (5 bases each). V shed 4 bases and J shed 1 base, with 11 bases lying between them. The germline CDR1 and CDR2 sequences are SGHRS and YFSETQ. This CDR3 comprises 14 residues. This CDR3 is CASSGTEAQETQYF. The CDR3, as DNA: TGCGCCAGCAGCGGGACGGAGGCCCAAGAGACCCAGTACTTC.

This clonotype was seen at least ten times. V is TRBV12-3 or TRBV12-4 and J is TRBJ2-1; 10 bases fit TRBD2. The V gene end was trimmed by 3 bases and the J gene end by 4 bases; junction bases not matched to a gene: 3. There are 15 residues in the CDR3. CDR3 DNA: TGTGCCAGCAGTTTCGGACTAGCGGCTTACAATGAGCAGTTCTTC. Protein product: CASSFGLAAYNEQFF.

The CDR3 DNA is TGCGCCAGCAGCTTGGGGGGGGTCGCGGGAACTGAAGCTTTCTTT. It is translated as CASSLGGVAGTEAFF. V usage is TRBV5-1 and J usage is TRBJ1-1; D is perhaps TRBD1 (5 bases). Germline CDR1 reads SGHRS; CDR2 reads YFSETQ. The V gene lost 0 bases and the J gene lost 5 bases, with 14 bases spanning the gap. The length of the CDR3 is 15 residues.

This clonotype was recorded a few times. The CDR3 spells CSAPNRGSPSYEQYF. The CDR3 region has the DNA TGCAGTGCACCGAACAGGGGGTCCCCCTCCTACGAGCAGTACTTC. The gene calls are TRBV20-1 and TRBJ2-7, with 8 bases matching TRBD1. The CDR3 is 15 residues long. Germline trimming cut 6 bases from V and 0 bases from J; bases unmatched to any gene: 10. Germline V gene lookup returns CDR1 DFQATT and CDR2 SNEGSKA (reference sequence).

The CDR3 loop is CASSYSRPGNTGELFF. The CDR3 DNA sequence: TGTGCCAGCAGTTACTCGCGCCCAGGGAACACCGGGGAGCTGTTTTTT. The chain uses TRBV6-5 and TRBJ2-2; no reliable D call. V dropped 0 bases and J dropped 1 base, with 9 bases sitting between them. The germline CDR1 and CDR2 sequences are MNHEY and SVGAGI. CDR3 size: 16 residues.

The chain couples TRBV10-3 to TRBJ2-1; no clear D gene. V gave up 0 bases and J gave up 4 bases, with 10 bases separating them. This CDR3 has 15 residues. Germline V gives CDR1 ENHRY, CDR2 SYGVKD. The DNA of the CDR3 is TGTGCCATCAGTGAGTCGACGACACCATACAATGAGCAGTTCTTC. Translation: CAISESTTPYNEQFF.

This clonotype was observed a handful of times. The gene calls are TRBV11-3 and TRBJ2-5, with 8 bases that match TRBD1. Germline V CDR1 and CDR2: SGHNT, YENEEA. This CDR3 spans 13 amino acids. Trimming took 5 bases from V and 5 from J; bases not matched to a gene: 4. CDR3 coding DNA: TGTGCCAGCAGCACGCACAGGGGGGAGACCCAGTACTTC. Translated: CASSTHRGETQYF.

The chain couples TRBV7-9 to TRBJ2-1; no reliable D call. The CDR3 consists of 14 residues. The germline gives CDR1 SEHNR, CDR2 FQNEAQ (reference sequence). Trimming took off 1 base at V and 5 bases at J, with 9 bases between the two ends. CDR3: CASSLELRHNEQFF. CDR3 sequence (DNA): TGTGCCAGCAGCTTAGAACTAAGGCACAATGAGCAGTTCTTC.

As DNA, the CDR3 is TGTGCCACCCTTGGGTCGGGAGGAAACACCATATATTTT. This gives the protein CATLGSGGNTIYF. The rearrangement uses TRBV10-3 and TRBJ1-3, with unresolved D. Germline V gives CDR1 ENHRY, CDR2 SYGVKD. The CDR3 is 13 amino acids. Trimming stripped 10 bases from V and 4 bases from J, with 14 bases between.

This clonotype has more than one count but fewer than ten. V and J are TRBV20-1 and TRBJ2-3; 8 bases are shared with TRBD2. The J segment lost 5 bases and the V segment lost 1 base, leaving 5 bases of the junction unmatched. This CDR3 region has 14 residues. Germline values: CDR1 DFQATT, CDR2 SNEGSKA (reference sequence). DNA for the CDR3: TGCAGTGCTAGAGCGGGAGGGCTCTTAGATACGCAGTATTTT. Protein product: CSARAGGLLDTQYF.

The gene calls are TRBV3-1 and TRBJ1-2; no clear D. Germline lookup yields CDR1 LGHDT and CDR2 YNNKEL (reference sequence). The CDR3 totals 14 residues. Trimming removed 0 bases from V and 8 bases from J, with 13 bases in between. CDR3 loop: CASSQDRVLGGYTF. Here the CDR3 DNA reads TGTGCCAGCAGCCAAGATCGAGTTTTGGGGGGCTACACCTTC.

This clonotype was seen a few times. V gene TRBV2 combines with J gene TRBJ1-5; TRBD1 matches 7 bases. V lost 1 base and J lost 7; bases outside the gene matches: 10. Germline-derived CDR1 and CDR2 are SNHLY and FYNNEI. The CDR3 contains 16 residues. CDR3 sequence (DNA): TGTGCCAGCAGTGAAGAACATCCCGGGACAGAGCAGCCCCAGCATTTT. The encoded protein is CASSEEHPGTEQPQHF.

The chain links TRBV20-1 to TRBJ1-5; TRBD1 agrees at 7 bases. The V gene's germline CDR1 is DFQATT and CDR2 SNEGSKA (reference sequence). V shed 0 bases and J 2 bases; nucleotides not matched to a gene: 10. This CDR3 has 17 residues. CDR3 protein: CSAREWAGGQGNQPQHF. CDR3 nucleotide sequence: TGCAGTGCTAGAGAGTGGGCGGGCGGACAGGGCAATCAGCCCCAGCATTTT.